The clone carrying this T cell receptor (beta chain) was seen a few times. What it binds is not known. This entry belongs to a study of beta chain features in type 1 diabetes. Study-level findings and limits: Diminished insertions and augmented deletions at VDJ junctions characterized type 1 diabetes patients.

The sequenced template was cDNA made from the entire isolated RNA. TCRdb's table, derived via immunoSEQ multiplex PCR, lists solely in-frame clones and lacks some. This table holds some 330,000 clones, roughly 9.6% found once. Based on CD45RO/CCR7/CD25/CD127/CD95/CD27, CD4+ regulatory, stem cell-like memory, naive and central memory cells were sorted. In germline, CDR1 is SGHTA, CDR2 FQGNSA. The junction had 11 bases not matched to a gene; V was cut back by 6 bases and J by 1 base. The CDR3 totals 17 residues. The V call is TRBV7-2, the J call TRBJ2-3; 9 positions match TRBD2. The sequence came from a woman under 40 in good health. What was sequenced was naive CD4+ T cells from blood. CDR3 loop: CASRLRREGRGTDTQYF. Written as DNA, the CDR3 is TGTGCCAGCAGATTAAGGCGGGAGGGCCGGGGCACAGATACGCAGTATTTT.